This T cell receptor (beta chain) comes out of a study of a mutant IDH1 vaccine in newly diagnosed glioma. The ends were cut back, 1 base at V and 4 bases at J, with 13 bases in the middle. The germline gives CDR1 SGHRS, CDR2 YFSETQ. The CDR3 contains 15 residues. Time point defined: week 11, during vaccination. Alongside topical imiquimod, each dose of vaccine comprised 300 ug of mutant IDH1 20-mer peptide. The count of this clone is one. Its target is unknown. The table came from immunoSEQ multiplex PCR; TCRdb's copy has only in-frame clones and leaves some out. The sample consists of approximately 24,000 clones, approximately 80% of them appearing once.

This clonotype was obtained from a woman in her late teens or twenties with glioma. The specimen was PBMCs, collected from a glioma patient whose treatment included an IDH1 peptide vaccine. The V call is TRBV5-1, the J call TRBJ2-3; TRBD2 is a possible D gene (5 bases). The CDR3 region is CASSLTSMAADTQYF. The CDR3 nucleotides read TGCGCCAGCAGCTTGACTAGTATGGCAGCAGATACGCAGTATTTT.